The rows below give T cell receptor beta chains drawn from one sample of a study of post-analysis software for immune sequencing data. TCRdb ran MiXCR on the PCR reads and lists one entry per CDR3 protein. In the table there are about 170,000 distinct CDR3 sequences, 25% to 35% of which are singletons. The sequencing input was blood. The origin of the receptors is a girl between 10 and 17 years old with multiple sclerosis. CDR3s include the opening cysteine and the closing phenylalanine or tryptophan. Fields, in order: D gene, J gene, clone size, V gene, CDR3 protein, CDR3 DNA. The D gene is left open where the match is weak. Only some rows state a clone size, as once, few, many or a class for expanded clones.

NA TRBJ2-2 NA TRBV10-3 CAIRMTGTNTGELFF TGTGCCATCAGAATGACAGGGACTAACACCGGGGAGCTGTTTTTT
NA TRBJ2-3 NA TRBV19 CASSTSTGAYTDTQYF TGTGCCAGTAGTACCTCAACTGGGGCGTACACAGATACGCAGTATTTT
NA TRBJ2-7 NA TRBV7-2 CASSSNRVSYEQYF TGTGCCAGCAGCTCTAACAGGGTCTCCTACGAGCAGTACTTC
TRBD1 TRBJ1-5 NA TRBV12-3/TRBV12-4 CVSSKTGGRQPQHF TGTGTCAGCAGTAAGACAGGGGGGCGGCAGCCCCAGCATTTT
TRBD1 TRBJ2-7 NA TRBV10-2 CASSHAPGQSYEQYF TGCGCCAGCAGCCATGCCCCGGGACAGAGCTACGAGCAGTACTTC
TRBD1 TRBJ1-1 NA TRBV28 CASSLHDRARRGMAFF TGTGCCAGCAGTTTACACGACAGGGCTCGAAGGGGGATGGCTTTCTTT
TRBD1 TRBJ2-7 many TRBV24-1 CATSSGGTYEQYF TGTGCCACCAGTTCAGGGGGCACCTACGAGCAGTACTTC
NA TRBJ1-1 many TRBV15 CATSGEWGTEAFF TGTGCCACCAGCGGCGAATGGGGCACTGAAGCTTTCTTT
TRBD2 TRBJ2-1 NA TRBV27 CATETRLAGARRGGNEQFF TGTGCCACAGAAACCCGCCTAGCGGGCGCGCGACGGGGTGGGAATGAGCAGTTCTTC
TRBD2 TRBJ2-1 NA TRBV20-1 CSARDLLAGGPEQFF TGCAGTGCTAGAGATCTCCTAGCGGGAGGGCCGGAGCAGTTCTTC
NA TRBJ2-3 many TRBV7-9 CASSPRGLTDTQYF TGTGCCAGCAGCCCCCGGGGCCTCACAGATACGCAGTATTTT